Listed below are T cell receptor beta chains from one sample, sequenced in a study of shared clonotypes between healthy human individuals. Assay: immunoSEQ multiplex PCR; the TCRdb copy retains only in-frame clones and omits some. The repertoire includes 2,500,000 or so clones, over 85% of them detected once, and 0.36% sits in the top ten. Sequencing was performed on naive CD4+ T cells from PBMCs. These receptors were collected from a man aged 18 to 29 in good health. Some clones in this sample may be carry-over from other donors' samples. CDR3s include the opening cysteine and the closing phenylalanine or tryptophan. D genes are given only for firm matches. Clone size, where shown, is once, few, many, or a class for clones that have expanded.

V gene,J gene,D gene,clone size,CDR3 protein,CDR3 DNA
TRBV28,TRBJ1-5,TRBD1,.,CASSPPTTGLGPQHF,TGTGCCAGCAGTCCACCCACGACAGGGTTGGGGCCCCAGCATTTT
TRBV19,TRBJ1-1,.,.,CASEAVMNTEAFF,TGTGCCAGTGAGGCGGTCATGAACACTGAAGCTTTCTTT
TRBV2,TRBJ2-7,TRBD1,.,CASRNRQGVYEQYF,TGTGCCAGCAGAAACCGACAGGGAGTCTACGAGCAGTACTTC
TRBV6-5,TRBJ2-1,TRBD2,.,CASSLLAGVRNEQFF,TGTGCCAGCAGTCTACTAGCGGGAGTCCGCAATGAGCAGTTCTTC
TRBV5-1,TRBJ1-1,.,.,CASSLSSENTEAFF,TGCGCCAGCAGCTTGTCGAGCGAGAACACTGAAGCTTTCTTT
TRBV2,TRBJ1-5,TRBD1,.,CASRQGINQPQHF,TGTGCCAGCAGACAGGGGATCAATCAGCCCCAGCATTTT
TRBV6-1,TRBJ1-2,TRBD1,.,CASSEAGTGNYGYTF,TGTGCCAGCAGTGAAGCGGGGACAGGGAACTATGGCTACACCTTC
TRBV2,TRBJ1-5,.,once,CASRGPGSNQPQHF,TGTGCCAGCAGGGGACCAGGAAGCAATCAGCCCCAGCATTTT
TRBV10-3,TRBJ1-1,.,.,CASGTLNTEAFF,TGTGCCTCGGGGACACTGAACACTGAAGCTTTCTTT
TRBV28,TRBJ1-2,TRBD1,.,CASNPSPGQGALYGYTF,TGTGCCAGCAACCCCTCACCGGGACAGGGGGCGCTCTATGGCTACACCTTC
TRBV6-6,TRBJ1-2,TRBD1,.,CASTRAADRANYGYTF,TGTGCCAGCACTCGAGCAGCAGACAGGGCCAACTATGGCTACACCTTC
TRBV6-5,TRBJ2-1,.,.,CASSYLSRGYNEQFF,TGTGCCAGCAGTTACCTGTCGCGCGGCTACAATGAGCAGTTCTTC
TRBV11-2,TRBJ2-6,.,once,CASSLERGLGGANVLTF,TGTGCCAGCAGCTTAGAGAGGGGCCTGGGTGGGGCCAACGTCCTGACTTTC
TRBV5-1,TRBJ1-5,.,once,CASSLAGQRNQPQHF,TGCGCCAGCAGCTTGGCCGGGCAGAGGAATCAGCCCCAGCATTTT
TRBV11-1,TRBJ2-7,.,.,CASSLYMGEQYF,TGTGCCAGCAGCTTATACATGGGGGAGCAGTACTTC
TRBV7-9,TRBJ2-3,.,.,CASSLSSVDAQYF,TGTGCCAGCAGCTTATCGTCCGTGGATGCGCAGTATTTT
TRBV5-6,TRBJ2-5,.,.,CASSPRPSAGETQYF,TGTGCCAGCAGCCCAAGACCTAGCGCCGGAGAGACCCAGTACTTC
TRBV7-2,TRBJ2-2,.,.,CASSLSLRVPPGELFF,TGTGCCAGCAGCCTGTCCCTAAGGGTCCCCCCCGGGGAGCTGTTTTTT
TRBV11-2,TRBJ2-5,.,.,CASSLGTRRGETQYF,TGTGCCAGCAGCTTAGGGACAAGGAGGGGGGAGACCCAGTACTTC
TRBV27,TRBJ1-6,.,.,CASSSYNSPLHF,TGTGCCTCCTCCTCCTATAATTCACCCCTCCACTTT
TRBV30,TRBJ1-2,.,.,CAWTGESNYGYTF,TGTGCCTGGACAGGGGAGTCTAACTATGGCTACACCTTC
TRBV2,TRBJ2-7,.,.,CASTRSGVRDYEQYF,TGTGCCAGCACCCGATCGGGGGTGAGGGACTACGAGCAGTACTTC
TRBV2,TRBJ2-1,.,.,CASTPAGSLDEQFF,TGTGCCAGCACCCCCGCCGGGAGCTTGGATGAGCAGTTCTTC
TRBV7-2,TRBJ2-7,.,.,CASSISYEQYF,TGTGCCAGCAGCATTTCCTACGAGCAGTACTTC
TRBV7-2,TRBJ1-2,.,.,CASSQLRLSYGYTF,TGTGCCAGCAGCCAGTTACGGCTGTCCTATGGCTACACCTTC
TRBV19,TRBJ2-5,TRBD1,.,CASSSPGTGHQETQYF,TGTGCCAGTAGTTCGCCCGGGACAGGCCACCAAGAGACCCAGTACTTC
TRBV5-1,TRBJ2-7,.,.,CASSFDTYEQYF,TGCGCCAGCAGCTTCGACACCTACGAGCAGTACTTC
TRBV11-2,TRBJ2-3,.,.,CASSFTRGTDTQYF,TGTGCCAGCAGCTTTACAAGGGGAACAGATACGCAGTATTTT
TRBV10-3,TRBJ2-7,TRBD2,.,CAISELTSGNNEQYF,TGTGCCATCAGTGAGTTGACTAGCGGGAACAACGAGCAGTACTTC
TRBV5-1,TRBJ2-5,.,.,CASSLGGASPYQETQYF,TGCGCCAGCAGCTTGGGGGGGGCTAGCCCGTACCAAGAGACCCAGTACTTC
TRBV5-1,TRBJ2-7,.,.,CASSLDYYEQYF,TGCGCCAGCAGCTTGGACTACTACGAGCAGTACTTC
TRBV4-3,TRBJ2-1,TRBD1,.,CASSQDPGGFYLQFF,TGCGCCAGCAGCCAAGATCCAGGGGGCTTTTATTTGCAGTTCTTC
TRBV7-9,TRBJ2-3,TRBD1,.,CASSSPGQGADTQYF,TGTGCCAGCAGCTCCCCGGGACAGGGAGCAGATACGCAGTATTTT
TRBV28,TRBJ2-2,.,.,CASSDGQTSANTGELFF,TGTGCCAGCAGTGACGGACAGACGAGTGCGAACACCGGGGAGCTGTTTTTT
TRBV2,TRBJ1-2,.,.,CASSPLRDNTYGYTF,TGTGCCAGCAGTCCCCTGAGGGACAACACCTATGGCTACACCTTC
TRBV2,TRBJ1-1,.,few,CASSEQGPAFF,TGTGCCAGCAGTGAACAGGGGCCGGCTTTCTTT
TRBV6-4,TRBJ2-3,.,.,CASSDRERDTQYF,TGTGCCAGCAGTGACAGGGAGAGAGATACGCAGTATTTT
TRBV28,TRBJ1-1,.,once,CASSFSRGINTEAFF,TGTGCCAGCAGTTTCTCGAGGGGGATAAACACTGAAGCTTTCTTT
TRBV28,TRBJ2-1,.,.,CASSFTGALRYEQFF,TGTGCCAGCAGTTTCACCGGGGCACTTCGTTATGAGCAGTTCTTC
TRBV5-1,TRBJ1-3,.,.,CASSLDHAANTIYF,TGCGCCAGCAGCCTTGACCACGCCGCAAACACCATATATTTT
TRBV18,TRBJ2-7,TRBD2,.,CASSIGGKQYF,TGTGCCAGCTCGATCGGGGGGAAGCAGTACTTC
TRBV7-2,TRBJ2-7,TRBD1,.,CASSGARGRAAPTEQYF,TGTGCCAGCAGCGGGGCAAGGGGGCGGGCGGCCCCTACGGAGCAGTACTTC